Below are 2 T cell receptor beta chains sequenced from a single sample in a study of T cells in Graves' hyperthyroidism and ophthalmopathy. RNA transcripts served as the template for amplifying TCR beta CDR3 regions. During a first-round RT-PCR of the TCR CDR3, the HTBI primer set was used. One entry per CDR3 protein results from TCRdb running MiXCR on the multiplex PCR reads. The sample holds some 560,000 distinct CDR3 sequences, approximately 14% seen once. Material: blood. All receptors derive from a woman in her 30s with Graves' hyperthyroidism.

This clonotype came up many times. CDR3 sequence reads: CASSQGRGNTIYF. CDR3 DNA: TGTGCCAGCAGCCAAGGACGGGGTAACACCATATATTTT. The chain is built from TRBV3-1 and TRBJ1-3; D not resolved. The V gene's germline CDR1 is LGHDT and CDR2 YNNKEL (reference sequence). The CDR3 loop spans 13 amino acids. Trimming took 1 base from V and 7 from J, leaving 8 bases between them.

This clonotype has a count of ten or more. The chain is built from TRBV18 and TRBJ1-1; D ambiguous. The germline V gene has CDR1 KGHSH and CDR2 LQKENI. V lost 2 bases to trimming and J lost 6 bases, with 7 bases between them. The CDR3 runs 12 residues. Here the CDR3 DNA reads TGTGCCAGCTCACCAAGTCCACCTGAAGCTTTCTTT. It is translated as CASSPSPPEAFF.